Listed below are T cell receptor beta chains from one sample, sequenced in a study of cytomegalovirus exposure and HLA in healthy donors. The table came from immunoSEQ multiplex PCR; TCRdb's copy has only in-frame clones and leaves some out. The repertoire includes about 94,000 clones, around four fifths of them detected once, and about 1.4% sits in the top ten. Sequencing input: PBMCs. These TCRs come from a male donor in good health and CMV-seronegative. Each CDR3 is given with its conserved first and last residue. A D gene is named only where the DNA matches it firmly. The listing skips clone size in some rows; elsewhere it reads once, few, many or a size class.

v_call: TRBV29-1; clone_size: -; d_call: TRBD1; j_call: TRBJ2-7; cdr3_aa: CSVEDRAEQYF; cdr3_nt: TGCAGCGTGGAGGACAGGGCCGAGCAGTACTTC
v_call: TRBV19; clone_size: -; d_call: TRBD1; j_call: TRBJ1-1; cdr3_aa: CASSANRGTEAFF; cdr3_nt: TGTGCCAGTAGTGCCAACAGGGGGACTGAAGCTTTCTTT
v_call: TRBV7-2; clone_size: -; d_call: TRBD1; j_call: TRBJ2-1; cdr3_aa: CASIPRGNTYNEQFF; cdr3_nt: TGTGCCAGCATCCCCAGGGGGAACACCTACAATGAGCAGTTCTTC
v_call: TRBV28; clone_size: -; d_call: TRBD2; j_call: TRBJ2-5; cdr3_aa: CASSKTSATQYF; cdr3_nt: TGTGCCAGCAGTAAGACTAGCGCCACCCAGTACTTC
v_call: TRBV6-1; clone_size: -; d_call: TRBD1; j_call: TRBJ1-4; cdr3_aa: CASSEAPPDREGEKLFF; cdr3_nt: TGTGCCAGCAGTGAAGCTCCCCCGGACAGGGAAGGCGAAAAACTGTTTTTT
v_call: TRBV6-5; clone_size: once; d_call: -; j_call: TRBJ1-5; cdr3_aa: CASSTAPRGNQPQHF; cdr3_nt: TGTGCCAGCAGCACGGCCCCGCGGGGGAATCAGCCCCAGCATTTT
v_call: TRBV6-6; clone_size: -; d_call: TRBD1; j_call: TRBJ2-3; cdr3_aa: CASSLQGARTDTQYF; cdr3_nt: TGTGCCAGCAGCTTGCAGGGGGCACGGACAGATACGCAGTATTTT
v_call: TRBV7-2; clone_size: -; d_call: -; j_call: TRBJ1-1; cdr3_aa: CASSLVSVYAEAFF; cdr3_nt: TGTGCCAGCAGCTTAGTTTCGGTTTACGCTGAAGCTTTCTTT
v_call: TRBV4-3; clone_size: few; d_call: -; j_call: TRBJ2-5; cdr3_aa: CASSAQGRETQYF; cdr3_nt: TGCGCCAGCAGCGCACAGGGCCGAGAGACCCAGTACTTC
v_call: TRBV7-8; clone_size: -; d_call: TRBD1; j_call: TRBJ1-4; cdr3_aa: CASSLATGGVEKLFF; cdr3_nt: TGTGCCAGCAGCTTAGCAACAGGGGGCGTTGAAAAACTGTTTTTT
v_call: TRBV21-1; clone_size: -; d_call: -; j_call: TRBJ1-2; cdr3_aa: CASSISGTGDYGYTF; cdr3_nt: TGTGCCAGCAGCATTTCCGGGACAGGGGACTATGGCTACACCTTC
v_call: TRBV19; clone_size: -; d_call: -; j_call: TRBJ2-7; cdr3_aa: CASSIVRGPSYEQYF; cdr3_nt: TGTGCCAGTAGTATAGTTAGGGGTCCCTCCTACGAGCAGTACTTC
v_call: TRBV30; clone_size: few; d_call: TRBD1; j_call: TRBJ1-3; cdr3_aa: CAWSLWGQGLSGNTIYF; cdr3_nt: TGTGCCTGGAGTCTATGGGGACAGGGTTTATCTGGAAACACCATATATTTT
v_call: TRBV7-3; clone_size: -; d_call: -; j_call: TRBJ2-1; cdr3_aa: CASSSRNAAGNEQFF; cdr3_nt: TGTGCCAGCAGCTCACGTAATGCGGCGGGGAATGAGCAGTTCTTC
v_call: TRBV29-1; clone_size: -; d_call: TRBD1; j_call: TRBJ2-5; cdr3_aa: CSVDQWGTGGRGETQYF; cdr3_nt: TGCAGCGTTGACCAGTGGGGGACAGGGGGCAGGGGAGAGACCCAGTACTTC
v_call: TRBV28; clone_size: -; d_call: TRBD1; j_call: TRBJ2-4; cdr3_aa: CASSLGDSFLAKNIQYF; cdr3_nt: TGTGCCAGCAGTTTAGGGGACAGCTTCCTAGCCAAAAACATTCAGTACTTC
v_call: TRBV19; clone_size: few; d_call: TRBD1; j_call: TRBJ1-2; cdr3_aa: CASSSTGHGYTF; cdr3_nt: TGTGCCAGTAGTTCGACAGGGCACGGCTACACCTTC
v_call: TRBV6-1; clone_size: once; d_call: -; j_call: TRBJ1-1; cdr3_aa: CASSGQMNTEAFF; cdr3_nt: TGTGCCAGCAGTGGGCAGATGAACACTGAAGCTTTCTTT
v_call: TRBV4-3; clone_size: -; d_call: TRBD1; j_call: TRBJ1-2; cdr3_aa: CASSQATGDGYTF; cdr3_nt: TGCGCCAGCAGCCAAGCGACAGGGGACGGCTACACCTTC
v_call: TRBV5-1; clone_size: -; d_call: TRBD1; j_call: TRBJ2-1; cdr3_aa: CASSSPGQGEVEQFF; cdr3_nt: TGCGCCAGCAGCTCCCCGGGACAGGGAGAAGTTGAGCAGTTCTTC
v_call: TRBV4-1; clone_size: -; d_call: TRBD1; j_call: TRBJ2-7; cdr3_aa: CASSQVFSTGWSYEQYF; cdr3_nt: TGCGCCAGCAGCCAAGTCTTCTCGACAGGGTGGTCCTACGAGCAGTACTTC
v_call: TRBV19; clone_size: -; d_call: -; j_call: TRBJ2-7; cdr3_aa: CASTKRAFSGRQYF; cdr3_nt: TGTGCCAGTACAAAGCGGGCCTTTAGTGGGCGGCAGTACTTC